These 29 T cell receptor beta chains were all obtained from the same sample, sequenced in a study of human T cells and chemical hapten exposure. TCRdb re-called the RACE reads through MiXCR, storing one row per CDR3 protein. The table has around 130,000 distinct CDR3 sequences, 10% to 15% seen once; the top ten hold more than 1.1%. Time point noted: patch test 2, 6 weeks after DPC sensitization. Sample treatment: therapeutic diphenylcyclopropenone sensitization with weekly scalp DPC. The sequencing here drew on whole blood, taken in connection with sensitization to the hapten diphenylcyclopropenone (DPC). Every receptor here comes from a woman between 50 and 59 years old with alopecia areata. Some clones in this sample may be carry-over from other donors' samples.

The V and J genes are TRBV12-3 or TRBV12-4 and TRBJ1-3; a possible D gene is TRBD1 (5 bases). Trimming shortened V by 6 bases and J by 0 bases, and 12 bases separated the two germline ends. The CDR3 loop spans 15 amino acids. In nucleotides, the CDR3 is TGTGCCAGCAGGCCACAGGCGCACTCTGGAAACACCATATATTTT. Protein: CASRPQAHSGNTIYF.

This clonotype has at least ten counts. Here the CDR3 DNA reads TGTGCCAGCAGTTACTCAAGGGAGGGCCCGTACAATGAGCAGTTCTTC. Translation: CASSYSREGPYNEQFF. The genes are TRBV6-2 or TRBV6-3 and TRBJ2-1; 7 bases line up with TRBD2. This CDR3 is built from 16 residues. Germline CDR1 is MNHEY and CDR2 is SVGEGT. Germline trimming cut 0 bases from V and 4 bases from J; bases unmatched to any gene: 6.

The rearrangement links TRBV2 to TRBJ2-3; the D gene is possibly TRBD2 (6 bases). Germline V CDR1 and CDR2: SNHLY, FYNNEI. This CDR3 has 15 amino acids. V was trimmed by 6 bases and J by 5 bases, leaving 18 bases between them. CDR3 sequence: CASRPGEGMIDTQYF. CDR3 in DNA: TGTGCCAGCAGGCCGGGAGAGGGGATGATAGATACGCAGTATTTT.

J is TRBJ2-5 and V is TRBV7-6; TRBD2 matches at 7 bases. V gave up 5 bases and J gave up 9 bases; unmatched junction bases: 6. This CDR3 contains 12 residues. Looked up from germline, CDR1 is SGHVS and CDR2 is FNYEAQ. CDR3 region: CASSPRGDSQYF. Here the CDR3 DNA reads TGTGCCAGCAGCCCCCGGGGGGATTCCCAGTACTTC.

This clonotype has a count of ten or more. V and J are TRBV12-3 or TRBV12-4 and TRBJ1-6, with D perhaps matching TRBD1 (5 bases). CDR3 length equals 14 residues. The V and J ends lost 6 bases and 7 bases respectively, with 13 bases between them. The CDR3, as DNA: TGTGCCAGCAGAGCGGGACGGACGAATTCACCCCTCCACTTT. Translating gives CASRAGRTNSPLHF.

This clonotype turned up a few times. This chain uses TRBV29-1 with TRBJ1-2, with 7 bases lining up with TRBD1. Germline assignment: CDR1 SQVTM and CDR2 ANQGSEA. V lost 6 bases to trimming and J lost 4 bases; unmatched junction nucleotides: 5. This CDR3 has 12 residues. The CDR3 region is CSVQPGGYGYTF. The CDR3, as DNA: TGCAGCGTCCAGCCAGGGGGCTATGGCTACACCTTC.

This clonotype was counted between two and nine times. CDR3 DNA: TGCAGTGCTAGAATAGCGGGGTTGGCCGATACGCAGTATTTT. It is translated as CSARIAGLADTQYF. The J gene is TRBJ2-3, the V gene TRBV20-1; 8 bases are shared with TRBD2. CDR3 length: 14 residues. The trim removed 2 bases at V and 6 bases at J, leaving 7 bases unmatched. CDR1 is DFQATT, CDR2 SNEGSKA, per germline (reference sequence).

This clonotype was observed a handful of times. The J gene is TRBJ2-7, the V gene TRBV10-3; 7 nucleotides line up with TRBD1. This CDR3 region has 12 residues. The trim removed 5 bases at V and 5 bases at J, leaving 3 bases unmatched. From germline, CDR1 is ENHRY and CDR2 SYGVKD. In DNA form, the CDR3 reads TGTGCCATCAGTAGACAGGGCCACGAGCAGTACTTC. It specifies CAISRQGHEQYF.

This clonotype was observed a few times. J is TRBJ1-2 and V is TRBV10-3; 7 nucleotides match TRBD1. V trimming: 6 bases; J trimming: 7 bases; junction bases outside the gene matches: 5. From germline, CDR1 is ENHRY and CDR2 SYGVKD. There are 12 residues in the CDR3. CDR3 residues: CAIRDDRAGYTF. The CDR3 region has the DNA TGTGCCATCAGAGACGACAGGGCTGGCTACACCTTC.

This clonotype was seen more than once but under ten times. The chain combines TRBV18 with TRBJ1-5, with 7 bases matching TRBD1. This CDR3 comprises 14 residues. V shed 2 bases, J shed 5 bases, and the junction held 3 bases outside the gene matches. Germline CDR1 KGHSH, CDR2 LQKENI. CDR3 protein: CASSPTGVYQPQHF. Written as DNA, the CDR3 is TGTGCCAGCTCACCAACAGGGGTCTATCAGCCCCAGCATTTT.

The chain carries TRBV28 and TRBJ2-3; D unclear. V shed 8 bases and J shed 1 base, with 16 bases lying between them. In germline, CDR1 is MDHEN, CDR2 SYDVKM. This CDR3 comprises 15 residues. CDR3 sequence: CASHAVGHRTDTQYF. The CDR3 region has the DNA TGTGCCAGCCATGCCGTCGGGCACCGCACAGATACGCAGTATTTT.

Of note for this clonotype: Given a much more abundant clone one base away, this may be a read error. This chain links TRBV7-9 with TRBJ2-7, with 8 bases that match TRBD1. Germline V gene sequence: CDR1 SEHNR, CDR2 FQNEAQ (reference sequence). The trim removed 5 bases at V and 5 bases at J, leaving 8 bases unmatched. The CDR3 spans 14 residues. The CDR3 bases are TGTGCCAGCAGCATACAGGGGGGAATCAACGAGCAGTACTTC. It encodes CASSIQGGINEQYF.

This clonotype was observed at least ten times. The J gene is TRBJ1-3, the V gene TRBV3-1; a possible D gene is TRBD1 (6 bases). Germline lookup yields CDR1 LGHDT and CDR2 YNNKEL (reference sequence). The CDR3 consists of 15 residues. Trimming shortened V by 2 bases and J by 5 bases, and 13 bases separated the two germline ends. The CDR3 coding sequence is TGTGCCAGCAGCCAACGACAGGCTCTGCGAAACACCATATATTTT. It is translated as CASSQRQALRNTIYF.

There are many counts of this clonotype. V and J are TRBV27 and TRBJ2-1; TRBD1 matches 9 bases. The CDR3 sequence is 15 residues long. V shed 5 bases, J shed 5 bases, and the junction held 7 bases outside the gene matches. The germline gives CDR1 MNHEY, CDR2 SMNVEV (reference sequence). DNA for the CDR3: TGTGCCAGCAGTGGGGGGACAGGGAGGGACAATGAGCAGTTCTTC. This encodes CASSGGTGRDNEQFF.

This clonotype has more than one count but fewer than ten. The chain joins TRBV5-1 to TRBJ2-3; no definite D call. Trimming stripped 7 bases from V and 2 bases from J, with 14 bases between. Germline V gene sequence: CDR1 SGHRS, CDR2 YFSETQ. The CDR3 has 14 amino acids. Written as DNA, the CDR3 is TGCGCCAGCCGAGCCCAGGACCACACAGATACGCAGTATTTT. It encodes CASRAQDHTDTQYF.

This clonotype was picked up a small number of times. V usage is TRBV29-1 and J usage is TRBJ2-3; 9 positions agree with TRBD2. This CDR3 contains 15 residues. Germline lookup yields CDR1 SQVTM and CDR2 ANQGSEA. Germline trimming cut 8 bases from V and 8 bases from J; bases unmatched to any gene: 17. CDR3 DNA sequence: TGCAGCCTAAGCGGAGTAGCGGGGGAGATAAGTACGCAGTATTTT. Its protein product is CSLSGVAGEISTQYF.

The table lists this clonotype with a few counts. The chain recombines TRBV7-9 with TRBJ2-3, with 14 bases matching TRBD2. The V and J ends lost 3 bases and 3 bases, in that order; junction bases with no gene match: 2. CDR3 length equals 16 residues. Germline loops: CDR1 SEHNR, CDR2 FQNEAQ (reference sequence). The CDR3 DNA is TGTGCCAGCAGCTTCCGGACTAGCGGGAGGACAGATACGCAGTATTTT. It specifies CASSFRTSGRTDTQYF.

Ten or more counts support this clonotype. V and J are TRBV19 and TRBJ2-1; maybe TRBD2 (5 bases). Deletions cut 5 bases from V and 9 bases from J, with 17 bases between. The germline V gene encodes CDR1 LNHDA and CDR2 SQIVND (reference sequence). The length of the CDR3 is 14 residues. The CDR3 nucleotides read TGTGCCAGTAGTCAACTAGTGAGTGGCGGTGAGCAGTTCTTC. It yields the protein CASSQLVSGGEQFF.

The rearrangement joins TRBV12-3 or TRBV12-4 to TRBJ1-1, with D tentatively TRBD1 (6 bases). The CDR3 totals 15 residues. V was clipped by 6 bases and J by 1 base, with 15 bases between them. CDR3 amino acids: CASRPVDRRNTEAFF. The CDR3 DNA follows: TGTGCCAGCAGACCCGTCGACAGGAGGAACACTGAAGCTTTCTTT.

The chain joins TRBV10-1 to TRBJ2-1; 13 bases align to TRBD2. Per the germline V gene, CDR1 is WNHNN and CDR2 is SYGVQD (reference sequence). The CDR3 loop spans 19 amino acids. Unmatched junction bases numbered 16, after V lost 3 bases and J lost 8 bases. The CDR3 loop is CASSDLRTSGRTPTDEQFF. The DNA for the CDR3 is TGCGCCAGCAGTGACCTTCGGACTAGCGGGAGAACCCCGACCGATGAGCAGTTCTTC.

This clonotype has only a few counts. The V and J genes are TRBV5-4 and TRBJ1-6, with D perhaps TRBD1 (5 bases). CDR3 size: 17 residues. Trimming took off 3 bases at V and 0 bases at J, with 13 bases between the two ends. Germline-derived CDR1 and CDR2 are SGHNT and YYREEE (reference sequence). The CDR3 region is CASSWGARSSYNSPLHF. The CDR3 nucleotides read TGTGCCAGCAGCTGGGGCGCCAGGAGCTCCTATAATTCACCCCTCCACTTT.

This clonotype was recorded at least ten times. The V and J genes are TRBV29-1 and TRBJ1-1; D is perhaps TRBD1 (6 bases). This CDR3 comprises 13 residues. CDR1 is SQVTM, CDR2 ANQGSEA, per germline. Trimming removed 4 bases from V and 4 bases from J, with 13 bases in between. CDR3 bases: TGCAGCGTTGCGGGGGGCGCGCGCACTGAAGCTTTCTTT. Amino acids: CSVAGGARTEAFF.

The chain links TRBV28 to TRBJ2-1; 8 bases agree with TRBD1. This CDR3 contains 13 residues. From germline, CDR1 is MDHEN and CDR2 SYDVKM. J was trimmed by 7 bases and V by 4 bases; bases with no gene match: 3. The DNA of the CDR3 is TGTGCCAGCAGTTCAGGGGGCTTGAATGAGCAGTTCTTC. It yields the protein CASSSGGLNEQFF.

This clonotype was observed many times. At one end the junction does not follow the germline gene, possibly because of a read error. The V gene is TRBV12-3 or TRBV12-4, the J gene TRBJ2-7; 11 bases match TRBD2. The CDR3 is made up of 15 amino acids. The CDR3 loop reads CASTLGTSGTYEQYF. The CDR3 DNA follows: TGTGCCAGCACTTTAGGGACTAGCGGTACCTACGAGCAGTACTTC.

This clonotype was recorded a few times. This rearrangement joins TRBV11-2 to TRBJ2-7, with TRBD2 matching 7 bases. The CDR3 covers 15 residues. Per the germline V gene, CDR1 is SGHAT and CDR2 is FQNNGV. V was pared by 7 bases and J by 7 bases, with 16 bases of the junction left unmatched. Written as DNA, the CDR3 is TGTGCCAGCACCCCAACGGGAGGTAATCTTGAGGAGCAGTACTTC. Amino acid sequence: CASTPTGGNLEEQYF.

The V and J genes are TRBV11-2 and TRBJ2-1; tentative D call: TRBD2 (6 bases). In germline, CDR1 is SGHAT, CDR2 FQNNGV. This CDR3 has 15 residues. V lost 2 bases, J lost 4 bases, and 12 bases lay in between. CDR3 coding DNA: TGTGCCAGCAGCTTATCTAGCGCCCCTTACAATGAGCAGTTCTTC. Translating gives CASSLSSAPYNEQFF.

The sample holds many counts of this clonotype. V gene TRBV19 combines with J gene TRBJ2-5, with D maybe TRBD2 (5 bases). CDR3 length: 15 amino acids. Germline CDR1 and CDR2: LNHDA and SQIVND (reference sequence). The V end lost 2 bases, the J end lost 2 bases, and 12 bases lay between the germline ends. CDR3 residues: CASSIWATGQETQYF. The CDR3 DNA follows: TGTGCCAGTAGTATATGGGCTACGGGACAAGAGACCCAGTACTTC.

This clonotype was seen ten or more times. The chain links TRBV15 to TRBJ1-1, with D tentatively TRBD1 (5 bases). The V end lost 4 bases, the J end lost 0 bases, and 9 bases lay between the germline ends. This CDR3 region has 14 residues. The germline CDR1 and CDR2 sequences are LNHNV and YYDKDF (reference sequence). CDR3 amino acids: CATSTGRMNTEAFF. CDR3 DNA sequence: TGTGCCACCAGCACAGGGAGAATGAACACTGAAGCTTTCTTT.

This clonotype was seen ten or more times. Germline and junction disagree at one end, which may indicate a read error. The rearrangement links TRBV20-1 to TRBJ2-2; TRBD1 matches 7 bases. This CDR3 comprises 15 residues. Germline V gene data show CDR1 as DFQATT and CDR2 as SNEGSKA (reference sequence). CDR3 protein: CSARDREKLAGELFF. CDR3 DNA sequence: TGCAGTGCTCGAGACAGGGAAAAGTTGGCCGGGGAGCTGTTTTTT.